Listed below are T cell receptor beta chains from one sample, sequenced in a study of T cell changes during pregnancy in multiple sclerosis. Repertoires were generated with immunoSEQ multiplex PCR, while TCRdb's copy carries only in-frame clones and drops some. The table includes fewer than 45,000 clones, roughly 91% detected once. This specimen consisted of CD4+ T cells from peripheral blood mononuclear cells, obtained in the second trimester of pregnancy. Every receptor here comes from a female donor in good health, enrolled as a control in a pregnancy study. CDR3s include the opening cysteine and the closing phenylalanine or tryptophan. A D gene is named only where the DNA matches it firmly. Size tells how often a clone was seen (once, few, many) or the class of an expanded clone, and some rows leave it out.

clone size	V gene	D gene	J gene	CDR3 DNA	CDR3 protein
NA	TRBV5-6	NA	TRBJ1-5	TGTGCCAGCAGCTTGGCCAGGGGAACTAGCAATCAGCCCCAGCATTTT	CASSLARGTSNQPQHF
NA	TRBV15	NA	TRBJ2-5	TGTGCCACCAGCAGAGATCCCTCCCTGTGGAGACCTCTTGGAGAGACCCAGTACTTC	CATSRDPSLWRPLGETQYF
NA	TRBV19	NA	TRBJ2-6	TGTGCCAGTAGTATAGGAGAATATGGGGCCAACGTCCTGACTTTC	CASSIGEYGANVLTF
NA	TRBV7-2	TRBD1	TRBJ2-1	TGTGCCAGCAGCCGACCAGGGGGCTCGGGGAATGAGCAGTTCTTC	CASSRPGGSGNEQFF
NA	TRBV7-9	TRBD2	TRBJ2-5	TGTGCCAGCAGCCGGACTAGCGGGAGGTTGGGAGAGACCCAGTACTTC	CASSRTSGRLGETQYF
NA	TRBV5-1	TRBD1	TRBJ1-2	TGCGCCAGCAGCTTGGTGACAGGGGGCTCGGGCTACACCTTC	CASSLVTGGSGYTF
NA	TRBV5-1	TRBD2	TRBJ2-7	TGCGCCAGCAGCTTGAATCCTAGCGGGAGAGGGTCCTACGAGCAGTACTTC	CASSLNPSGRGSYEQYF
NA	TRBV5-1	NA	TRBJ2-5	TGCGCCAGCAGCTTGCTTTTCCAAGAGACCCAGTACTTC	CASSLLFQETQYF
once	TRBV5-1	TRBD1	TRBJ1-1	TGCGCCAGCAGCCCCGGACAGGGGGCTCTGAACACTGAAGCTTTCTTT	CASSPGQGALNTEAFF
NA	TRBV5-4	TRBD2	TRBJ2-2	TGTGCCAGCAGTCCGGGGGGGCCGCCCACCGGGGAGCTGTTTTTT	CASSPGGPPTGELFF
NA	TRBV9	NA	TRBJ2-5	TGTGCCAGCAGCGTAGTCCCCATAGGGTTTGGGGGGGAGACCCAGTACTTC	CASSVVPIGFGGETQYF
NA	TRBV7-2	TRBD1	TRBJ2-7	TGTGCCAGCAGCAACCGGGACAGGGGAAAGTACTTC	CASSNRDRGKYF
NA	TRBV5-1	NA	TRBJ1-1	TGCGCCAGCAGCTTGAACCGGGACACTGAAGCTTTCTTT	CASSLNRDTEAFF
NA	TRBV10-2	NA	TRBJ2-7	TGCGCCAGCAGGGAACAGGGGGGGTCCTACGAGCAGTACTTC	CASREQGGSYEQYF
NA	TRBV5-6	NA	TRBJ2-5	TGTGCCAGCAGCCGACAGCAAGAGACCCAGTACTTC	CASSRQQETQYF
NA	TRBV28	TRBD1	TRBJ1-6	TGTGCCACCTGGGACAGGCCGGACTCACCCCTCCACTTT	CATWDRPDSPLHF
NA	TRBV11-3	TRBD1	TRBJ2-7	TGTGCCAGCAGCGTTGGACAGGGCAAGTCCTACGAGCAGTACTTC	CASSVGQGKSYEQYF
NA	TRBV29-1	TRBD2	TRBJ2-1	TGCAGCGCTCCCAGCGGGGCGAGCTCCTACAATGAGCAGTTCTTC	CSAPSGASSYNEQFF
NA	TRBV19	NA	TRBJ2-5	TGTGCCAGTAAGTTGAGGACAGAAGAGACCCAGTACTTC	CASKLRTEETQYF
once	TRBV29-1	NA	TRBJ2-3	TGCAGCGTTGAAATTCAGGGCGGCACAGATACGCAGTATTTT	CSVEIQGGTDTQYF
NA	TRBV4-1	NA	TRBJ1-1	TGCGCCAGCAGCCAGGTCTGGACGGGATCTAACACTGAAGCTTTCTTT	CASSQVWTGSNTEAFF
NA	TRBV11-2	NA	TRBJ2-7	TGTGCCAGCAGCTTAGAATCCAGCGGCGAGCAGTACTTC	CASSLESSGEQYF
NA	TRBV6-1	TRBD1	TRBJ2-7	TGTGCCAGCAGTGTCCGACCGACAGGGGCCGTCTACGAGCAGTACTTC	CASSVRPTGAVYEQYF
NA	TRBV19	TRBD1	TRBJ1-1	TGTGCTTCGGGACAGGGGAATCCCCACGGGAACACTGAAGCTTTCTTT	CASGQGNPHGNTEAFF
NA	TRBV7-2	NA	TRBJ1-1	TGTGCCAGCAGCCACCGCGACGGGAAGAACACTGAAGCTTTCTTT	CASSHRDGKNTEAFF
NA	TRBV11-2	NA	TRBJ1-3	TGTGCCAGCAGCTCTGACAACCTGTCTGGAAACACCATATATTTT	CASSSDNLSGNTIYF
NA	TRBV7-6	TRBD1	TRBJ1-2	TGTGCCAGCAGCTTTGACCGGACAGGGAGGAACTATGGCTACACCTTC	CASSFDRTGRNYGYTF
NA	TRBV13	NA	TRBJ2-3	TGTGCCAGCAGCTTGCGGGACTCCTACGGCACAGATACGCAGTATTTT	CASSLRDSYGTDTQYF
NA	TRBV11-2	NA	TRBJ2-7	TGTGCCAGCAGCCCTCTCCGGAGGATAGCGGTACGCTTAGGGCAGTACTTC	CASSPLRRIAVRLGQYF
NA	TRBV12-2	NA	TRBJ2-1	TGTGCATATTTCCGCGGGGTTCTCTTC	CAYFRGVLF
once	TRBV7-9	NA	TRBJ1-2	TGTGCCAGCAGCTTGGGGCAGGGATATGGCTACACCTTC	CASSLGQGYGYTF
NA	TRBV11-1	TRBD2	TRBJ2-7	TGTGCCAGCAGCACGACTCTGGGCGGGAGCGAGCAGTACTTC	CASSTTLGGSEQYF
few	TRBV12-5	NA	TRBJ2-1	TGTGCTAGTGGTTCCGGGGCCTACAATGAGCAGTTCTTC	CASGSGAYNEQFF
NA	TRBV6-5	NA	TRBJ1-1	TGTGCCACGCGGGACGGTGAAGCTTTCTTT	CATRDGEAFF
NA	TRBV9	NA	TRBJ2-7	TGTGCCAGCAGCGTGGGGAGAACCTACGAGCAGTACTTC	CASSVGRTYEQYF
once	TRBV5-4	NA	TRBJ2-7	TGTGCCAGCAGCTTGGGTGGGAGAACCTACGAGCAGTACTTC	CASSLGGRTYEQYF
NA	TRBV5-8	TRBD2	TRBJ2-3	TGTGCCAGCAGCTCTAGCGGGGGGCAGACAGATACGCAGTATTTT	CASSSSGGQTDTQYF
NA	TRBV19	NA	TRBJ2-1	TGTGCCAGTAGCGGCGGACTCCTAACCTCCTACAATGAGCAGTTCTTC	CASSGGLLTSYNEQFF
NA	TRBV6-5	TRBD1	TRBJ1-4	TGTGCCAGCAGCCGAGACAGGGGAGCTGAAAAACTGTTTTTT	CASSRDRGAEKLFF
NA	TRBV18	NA	TRBJ2-3	TGTGCCAGCTCACCTTCGACAGTTATCAGGGGTACGCAGTATTTT	CASSPSTVIRGTQYF
NA	TRBV19	NA	TRBJ2-7	TGTGCCAGTAGTAGTAGCCTGAGCTCCTACGAGCAGTACTTC	CASSSSLSSYEQYF
few	TRBV30	TRBD1	TRBJ1-1	TGTGCCTGGCACAGGGGGCTTACTGAAGCTTTCTTT	CAWHRGLTEAFF
NA	TRBV2	TRBD2	TRBJ2-1	TGTGCCAGCAGCGCCGGGACTAGCGGGCTGGCTGAGCAGTTCTTC	CASSAGTSGLAEQFF
NA	TRBV29-1	TRBD1	TRBJ2-3	TGCAGCGCCTCCCGACAGGGAAATCCCACAGATACGCAGTATTTT	CSASRQGNPTDTQYF
NA	TRBV4-2	NA	TRBJ2-7	TGTGCCAGCAGCCAAGGAGGTGGGTCAGAGTTCTACGAGCAGTACTTC	CASSQGGGSEFYEQYF